A selection of T cell receptor beta chains follows, all from one sample in a study of Ad26.COV2.S vaccination and SARS-CoV-2 variants. Some clones are missing from TCRdb's copy, which holds only in-frame ones; the method was immunoSEQ multiplex PCR. The sample records roughly 500,000 clones, roughly nine tenths being singletons. The sample was peripheral blood, taken in a trial of Ad26.COV2.S vaccine versus placebo. These receptors came from a person between 18 and 60 years old who received the Ad26.COV2.S COVID-19 vaccine or a placebo. CDR3s include the opening cysteine and the closing phenylalanine or tryptophan. The D gene is left open where the match is weak. Size is stated for part of the rows, as once, few or many counts, or as a class when the clone is expanded.

>TRBJ1-5|.|.|TRBV30
CAWSAPLGRASNQPQHF
TGTGCCTGGAGTGCCCCTTTAGGCAGGGCCAGCAATCAGCCCCAGCATTTT
>TRBJ2-7|once|TRBD1|TRBV2
CASKRPGQGGREQYF
TGTGCCAGCAAACGACCGGGACAGGGGGGACGCGAGCAGTACTTC
>TRBJ1-2|.|.|TRBV10-3
CAIRGGESDGYTF
TGTGCCATCAGAGGAGGGGAATCGGATGGCTACACCTTC
>TRBJ1-2|.|TRBD1|TRBV18
CASSLYSQGADTYGYTF
TGTGCCAGCTCACTATACTCACAGGGGGCGGACACCTATGGCTACACCTTC
>TRBJ1-5|.|.|TRBV4-3
CASSLVWGSNQPQHF
TGCGCCAGCAGCCTAGTTTGGGGGTCTAATCAGCCCCAGCATTTT
>TRBJ2-1|once|TRBD1|TRBV11-2
CASSLWDSSYNEQFF
TGTGCCAGCAGCTTATGGGACAGCTCCTACAATGAGCAGTTCTTC
>TRBJ2-7|.|.|TRBV21-1
CASSKAGAESSYEQYF
TGTGCCAGCAGCAAAGCCGGGGCAGAGAGCTCCTACGAGCAGTACTTC
>TRBJ2-7|.|TRBD2|TRBV7-8
CASSPLAGFSYEQYF
TGTGCCAGCAGCCCCCTAGCGGGATTCTCCTACGAGCAGTACTTC
>TRBJ2-3|.|.|TRBV27
CASSFNSDTDTQYF
TGTGCCAGCAGTTTTAACAGTGACACAGATACGCAGTATTTT
>TRBJ1-2|.|TRBD1|TRBV10-3
CAISAGGKDYGYTF
TGTGCCATCAGTGCAGGGGGCAAGGACTATGGCTACACCTTC
>TRBJ2-1|few|.|TRBV4-1
CASSPGEWGSTTGEQFF
TGCGCCAGCAGCCCGGGAGAGTGGGGGTCGACTACCGGTGAGCAGTTCTTC
>TRBJ2-7|.|TRBD2|TRBV7-2
CASSSGGLREQYF
TGTGCCAGCAGTTCGGGGGGGCTTCGCGAGCAGTACTTC
>TRBJ1-6|.|.|TRBV9
CASSAGAGYNSPLHF
TGTGCCAGCAGCGCTGGAGCGGGTTATAATTCACCCCTCCACTTT
>TRBJ1-6|.|TRBD1|TRBV11-1
CASSLSGTGQSPLHF
TGTGCCAGCAGCTTAAGCGGGACAGGGCAATCACCCCTCCACTTT
>TRBJ1-2|.|TRBD1|TRBV24-1
CATSVFRSRDRKRGYTF
TGTGCCACCAGTGTCTTTCGATCCCGGGACAGGAAGAGAGGCTACACCTTC
>TRBJ1-3|.|.|TRBV6-1
CASSASRTSGGNTIYF
TGTGCCAGCAGTGCCTCCAGGACCTCCGGCGGAAACACCATATATTTT